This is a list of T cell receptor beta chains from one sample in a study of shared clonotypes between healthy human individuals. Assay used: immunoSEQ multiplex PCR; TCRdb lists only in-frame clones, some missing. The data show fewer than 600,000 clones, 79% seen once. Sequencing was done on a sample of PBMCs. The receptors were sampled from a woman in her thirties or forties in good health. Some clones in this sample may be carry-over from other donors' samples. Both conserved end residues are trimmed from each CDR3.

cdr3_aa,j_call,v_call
ASSQVGGLGTEAF,TRBJ1-1,TRBV4-1
ASSESDGNYEQY,TRBJ2-7,TRBV5-1
ASRVWGDQETQY,TRBJ2-5,TRBV7-9
ASGPSGTYEQY,TRBJ2-7,TRBV27
SVGPEYEQF,TRBJ2-1,TRBV29-1
ASSSRRSLGSEKLF,TRBJ1-4,TRBV7-9
ASSYTGQAYEQY,TRBJ2-7,TRBV6-6
ASSLPSVALAKNIQY,TRBJ2-4,TRBV5-1
ASSQSLAGAF,TRBJ1-1,TRBV19
ASSFRLAGFYEQY,TRBJ2-7,TRBV27
ASAGISWNEQY,TRBJ2-7,TRBV7-2
ASSSSGQGALYEQY,TRBJ2-7,TRBV6-6
AWSVLEVAF,TRBJ1-1,TRBV30
ATSPDMGRETQY,TRBJ2-5,TRBV15
ASRRDIDNEQF,TRBJ2-1,TRBV10-2
ASSDVQAGGYT,TRBJ1-2,TRBV25-1
ASRNLAGVGEQF,TRBJ2-1,TRBV27
ASSEYSWGYT,TRBJ1-2,TRBV2